In its sample, the clone carrying this T cell receptor (beta chain) was seen many times. The data were taken from a study of T cells of healthy individuals. V was trimmed by 4 bases and J by 2 bases, leaving 13 bases between them. The CDR3 totals 15 residues. Germline V gene sequence: CDR1 LGHDT, CDR2 YNNKEL (reference sequence). From the 5' RACE reads, TCRdb called clonotypes with MiXCR, one entry per CDR3 protein. Here the sample spans about 82,000 distinct CDR3 sequences, approximately 4.7% being singletons. The chain recombines TRBV3-1 with TRBJ2-3; a possible D gene is TRBD2 (6 bases). This receptor was obtained from a female donor in good health. The DNA for the CDR3 is TGTGCCAGCAGCCCGTGGGACTTTTTCACAGATACGCAGTATTTT. Translation: CASSPWDFFTDTQYF.